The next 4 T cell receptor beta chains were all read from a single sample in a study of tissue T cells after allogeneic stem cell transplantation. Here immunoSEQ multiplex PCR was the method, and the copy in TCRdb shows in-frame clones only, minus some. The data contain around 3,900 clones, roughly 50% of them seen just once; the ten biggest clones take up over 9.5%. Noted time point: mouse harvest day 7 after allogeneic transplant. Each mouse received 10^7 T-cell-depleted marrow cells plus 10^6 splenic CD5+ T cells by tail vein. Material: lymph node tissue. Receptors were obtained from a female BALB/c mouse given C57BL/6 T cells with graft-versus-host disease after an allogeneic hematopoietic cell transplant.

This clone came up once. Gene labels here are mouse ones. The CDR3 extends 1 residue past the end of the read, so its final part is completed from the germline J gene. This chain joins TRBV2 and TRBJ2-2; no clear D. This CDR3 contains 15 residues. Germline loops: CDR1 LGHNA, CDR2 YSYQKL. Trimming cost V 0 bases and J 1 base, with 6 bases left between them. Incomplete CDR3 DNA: TGTGCCAGCAGCCAAGATAACAAAAACACCGGGCAGCTCTAC. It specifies CASSQDNKNTGQLY. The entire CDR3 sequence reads CASSQDNKNTGQLYF.

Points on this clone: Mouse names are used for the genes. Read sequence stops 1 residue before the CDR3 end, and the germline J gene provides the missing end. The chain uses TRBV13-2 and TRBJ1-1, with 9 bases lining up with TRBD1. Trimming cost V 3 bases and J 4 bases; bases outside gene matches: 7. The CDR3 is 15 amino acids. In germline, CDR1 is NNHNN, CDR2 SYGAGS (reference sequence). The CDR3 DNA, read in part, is TGTGCCAGCGGTGGGGGACAGGGAGGAGGCACAGAAGTCTTC. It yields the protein CASGGGQGGGTEVF. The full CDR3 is CASGGGQGGGTEVFF.

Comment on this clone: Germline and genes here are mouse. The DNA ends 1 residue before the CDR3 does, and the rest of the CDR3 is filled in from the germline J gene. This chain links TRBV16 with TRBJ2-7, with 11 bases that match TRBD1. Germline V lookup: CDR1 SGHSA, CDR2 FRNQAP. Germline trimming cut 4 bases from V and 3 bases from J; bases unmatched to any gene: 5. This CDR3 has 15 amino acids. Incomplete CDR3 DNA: TGTGCAAGCAGCTACCCGGGACAGGGGGACTATGAACAGTAC. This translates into CASSYPGQGDYEQY. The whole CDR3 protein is CASSYPGQGDYEQYF.

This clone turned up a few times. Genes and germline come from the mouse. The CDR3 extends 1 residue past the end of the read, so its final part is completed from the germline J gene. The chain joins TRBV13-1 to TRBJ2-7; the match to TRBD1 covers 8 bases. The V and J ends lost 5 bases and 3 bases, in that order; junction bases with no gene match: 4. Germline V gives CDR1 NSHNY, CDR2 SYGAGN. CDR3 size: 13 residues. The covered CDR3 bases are TGTGCCAGCAGCCGGGACAGGAGCTATGAACAGTAC. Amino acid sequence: CASSRDRSYEQY. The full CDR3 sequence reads CASSRDRSYEQYF.